A single sample gave rise to the 20 T cell receptor beta chains below, sequenced in a study of shared clonotypes between healthy human individuals. Method: immunoSEQ multiplex PCR; TCRdb's copy keeps in-frame clones and lacks some. The profile covers fewer than 850,000 clones, with 90% appearing a single time and 34% taken by the ten largest. Material for sequencing was memory CD8+ T cells from PBMCs. The subset: CD45RO+ cells pooled with CCR7-negative TemRA cells. The source of these receptors is a man aged 18 to 35 in good health. Some clones in this sample may be carry-over from other donors' samples.

The rearrangement uses TRBV5-8 and TRBJ1-1, with D unclear. Between the trimmed V and J ends, which lost 2 bases and 6 bases, there was a span of 20 bases. The CDR3 has 16 amino acids. The V gene's germline CDR1 is SGHTS and CDR2 YDEGEE. The CDR3 nucleotides are TGTGCCAGCAGCTTATCTGAAGGGTGGGCGTATCCTGAAGCTTTCTTT. Translating gives CASSLSEGWAYPEAFF.

This clone occurred once. This chain links TRBV5-6 with TRBJ2-7, with 7 bases fitting TRBD2. CDR1 is SGHDT, CDR2 YYEEEE, per germline. The CDR3 sequence is 16 residues long. V was clipped by 5 bases and J by 3 bases; unmatched bases: 14. The CDR3 sequence: CASRLGLREDVYEQYF. CDR3 nucleotide sequence: TGTGCCAGCAGACTAGGGCTACGGGAGGATGTCTACGAGCAGTACTTC.

This clone was detected ten times or more. The J gene is TRBJ2-5, the V gene TRBV6-1, with D maybe TRBD2 (5 bases). The germline V gene encodes CDR1 MNHNS and CDR2 SASEGT. V gave up 5 bases and J gave up 10 bases, with 23 bases separating them. The length of the CDR3 is 15 residues. This CDR3 reads CASSRSGHTNGDQYF. The CDR3 DNA sequence: TGTGCCAGCAGTCGATCTGGGCACACAAACGGGGACCAGTACTTC.

The gene calls are TRBV7-9 and TRBJ2-7; 11 bases are a match to TRBD2. V lost 1 base and J lost 2; bases outside the gene matches: 10. CDR1 SEHNR and CDR2 FQNEAQ come from the germline V gene (reference sequence). The CDR3 extends over 18 amino acids. CDR3 loop: CASSLGPGTSGNTYEQYF. CDR3 nucleotides: TGTGCCAGCAGCTTAGGGCCCGGGACTAGCGGAAATACCTACGAGCAGTACTTC.

A note on this clone: This specimen includes other DNA sequences encoding the same CDR3. The V and J genes are TRBV7-9 and TRBJ2-7, with a tentative D call TRBD2 (6 bases). The germline gives CDR1 SEHNR, CDR2 FQNEAQ (reference sequence). The CDR3 consists of 12 residues. Trimming took off 3 bases at V and 7 bases at J, with 10 bases between the two ends. The chain's CDR3 is CASSFGRDEQYF. CDR3 in DNA: TGTGCCAGCAGCTTCGGGAGAGATGAGCAGTACTTC.

V usage is TRBV10-3 and J usage is TRBJ1-2, with D possibly matching TRBD1 (5 bases). Germline V gene sequence: CDR1 ENHRY, CDR2 SYGVKD. Trimming stripped 2 bases from V and 6 bases from J, with 16 bases between. This CDR3 has 15 residues. The CDR3 here is CAISEAGNGADGYTF. CDR3 DNA: TGTGCCATCAGTGAGGCAGGGAATGGTGCGGATGGCTACACCTTC.

A remark on this clone: This specimen includes other DNA sequences encoding the same CDR3. V is TRBV19 and J is TRBJ1-1; D uncertain. Germline V gene sequence: CDR1 LNHDA, CDR2 SQIVND (reference sequence). V was cut by 6 bases and J by 5 bases, with 10 bases left in between. This CDR3 has 12 residues. CDR3 sequence: CASSPSGTEAFF. The CDR3 DNA reads TGTGCCAGTAGCCCATCGGGAACTGAAGCTTTCTTT.

V and J are TRBV29-1 and TRBJ2-3; 8 nucleotides line up with TRBD2. In germline, CDR1 is SQVTM, CDR2 ANQGSEA. Trimming removed 6 bases from V and 4 bases from J; junction bases left unmatched: 12. This CDR3 comprises 15 residues. CDR3 region: CSVWKAGEFADTQYF. The CDR3 nucleotides read TGCAGCGTCTGGAAAGCGGGAGAGTTCGCAGATACGCAGTATTTT.

The J gene is TRBJ1-2, the V gene TRBV27; the D gene is possibly TRBD1 (6 bases). Trimming removed 4 bases at V and 3 bases at J, with 15 bases between. The CDR3 runs 15 residues. Germline assignment: CDR1 MNHEY and CDR2 SMNVEV (reference sequence). The chain's CDR3 is CASSSRLGAYYGYTF. CDR3 coding DNA: TGTGCCAGCAGTTCGCGGCTGGGGGCCTACTATGGCTACACCTTC.

The chain has TRBV27 and TRBJ2-2; a weak D match, TRBD1 (5 bases). V was clipped by 7 bases and J by 4 bases, with 16 bases between them. The CDR3 is made up of 15 amino acids. CDR1 MNHEY and CDR2 SMNVEV come from the germline V gene (reference sequence). CDR3 protein: CASMGLGRGTGELFF. The DNA of the CDR3 is TGTGCCAGCATGGGCCTGGGGCGAGGCACCGGGGAGCTGTTTTTT.

V and J are TRBV18 and TRBJ2-1, with D possibly matching TRBD2 (6 bases). V was trimmed by 2 bases and J by 10 bases, leaving 6 bases between them. The CDR3 spans 11 residues. The V gene's germline CDR1 is KGHSH and CDR2 LQKENI. CDR3 sequence reads: CASSPGGEQFF. The CDR3 DNA is TGTGCCAGCTCACCAGGGGGGGAGCAGTTCTTC.

This clone was seen just once. The chain combines TRBV14 with TRBJ2-7, with TRBD2 matching over 8 bases. Germline CDR1 and CDR2: SGHDN and FVKESK. The CDR3 extends over 16 amino acids. J lost 3 bases, V lost 4 bases, and 11 bases had no gene match. This CDR3 is CASSRGGLGQIYEQYF. In DNA, the CDR3 is TGTGCCAGCAGCCGGGGGGGACTAGGGCAAATCTACGAGCAGTACTTC.

V is TRBV25-1 and J is TRBJ2-7; maybe TRBD2 (5 bases). V lost 8 bases and J 4 bases, leaving 12 bases between the germline ends. The CDR3 spans 12 residues. The germline V gene encodes CDR1 MGHDK and CDR2 SYGVNS. The chain's CDR3 is CASPTKDYEQYF. CDR3 coding DNA: TGTGCCAGCCCGACTAAGGATTACGAGCAGTACTTC.

The chain carries TRBV6-6 and TRBJ1-5; perhaps TRBD1 as D (5 bases). The CDR3 has 13 residues. Germline CDR1 and CDR2: MNHNY and SVGAGI (reference sequence). Trimming took 5 bases from V and 6 from J, leaving 11 bases between them. The CDR3 nucleotides are TGTGCCAGCAGTCCACAGGCGGGTCAGCCCCAGCATTTT. Its translation is CASSPQAGQPQHF.

This rearrangement joins TRBV6-6 to TRBJ1-2, with 7 bases aligning to TRBD1. V gave up 0 bases and J gave up 4 bases; unmatched junction bases: 5. Germline assignment: CDR1 MNHNY and CDR2 SVGAGI (reference sequence). The CDR3 contains 15 residues. The CDR3 sequence is CASSYSTGLGYGYTF. In nucleotides, the CDR3 is TGTGCCAGCAGTTACTCGACAGGGCTTGGCTATGGCTACACCTTC.

The chain couples TRBV9 to TRBJ2-1; 8 bases agree with TRBD2. The V and J ends lost 6 bases and 0 bases, in that order; junction bases with no gene match: 5. Germline CDR1 reads SGDLS; CDR2 reads YYNGEE. The CDR3 runs 15 residues. CDR3 sequence (DNA): TGTGCCAGCACCCAGAGCGGGAGCTCCTACAATGAGCAGTTCTTC. Translating it yields CASTQSGSSYNEQFF.

The V call is TRBV20-1, the J call TRBJ2-7; D is ambiguous. CDR1 and CDR2 from the germline V gene are DFQATT and SNEGSKA (reference sequence). The length of the CDR3 is 10 residues. The V and J ends lost 5 bases and 3 bases respectively, with 5 bases between them. CDR3 region: CSAQYYEQYF. CDR3 in DNA: TGCAGTGCTCAGTACTACGAGCAGTACTTC.

A note on this clone: The same CDR3 is also encoded by other DNA sequences in this sample. The rearrangement joins TRBV19 to TRBJ2-1; 11 bases map to TRBD2. CDR3 length: 13 amino acids. V lost 9 bases, J lost 4 bases, and 2 bases stayed unmatched. CDR1 and CDR2 (germline): LNHDA, SQIVND (reference sequence). The CDR3 DNA reads as TGTGCCAGCGGGACTAGCGGATACAATGAGCAGTTCTTC. This gives the protein CASGTSGYNEQFF.

This clone has just a few counts. The V gene is TRBV7-8, the J gene TRBJ2-3; D possibly corresponds to TRBD1 (6 bases). The CDR3 length is 15 residues. Trimming pared 4 bases from V and 5 bases from J, leaving 16 bases between. Germline V gives CDR1 SGHVS, CDR2 FQNEAQ. The CDR3 loop is CASSSPGPRGDTQYF. In DNA form, the CDR3 reads TGTGCCAGCAGCTCGCCGGGACCCAGGGGAGATACGCAGTATTTT.

This clone was seen only a few times. This chain connects TRBV11-2 to TRBJ2-2, with 7 bases fitting TRBD2. Trimming at V came to 5 bases and at J to 2 bases, leaving 5 bases not matched to a gene. Germline values: CDR1 SGHAT, CDR2 FQNNGV. The CDR3 is 15 residues long. CDR3: CASSPREGNTGELFF. CDR3 DNA sequence: TGTGCCAGCAGCCCCAGGGAGGGAAACACCGGGGAGCTGTTTTTT.